This TCR beta chain comes out of a study of blood T cell repertoires in COVID-19 (dated by TCRdb to between 2020 and 2021). About the full investigation: The collaborator samples originated in the United States, Italy and Spain and spanned the acute and convalescent phases of COVID-19. Nearly every sample came with metadata listing a de-identified subject ID, COVID-19 status, age in years and sex. The repertoires were released in a freely available public database intended as a resource for research on the immune response to SARS-CoV-2. Where available, HLA class I and class II types were taken from metadata supplied by the sample provider and were not determined by assay-based typing. Samples came from the ongoing ImmuneRACE study (first 160 participants) plus 1,254 subjects from 6 global collaborators. The prospective study material was composed of cDNA or gDNA derived from T cells, B-cell-depleted T cells, or PBMCs. Subjects who had been exposed to COVID-19, were actively infected with it, or had recovered from it provided the deeply sampled blood TCRbeta repertoires that made up the dataset. General conclusions and limits of the study: The quantity of clinical and demographic metadata differed by source and by participant and was supplied without curation.

The collaborating institutions used their own protocols to collect whole blood in K2EDTA tubes. Collaborator samples were shipped for TCRbeta analysis as frozen whole blood, isolated PBMCs, or DNA extracted from either sample type. TCRbeta CDR3 regions were amplified from genomic DNA by means of the immunoSEQ Assay, a bias-controlled multiplex PCR. In the paper's pipeline: The number of nucleated cells in each sample was estimated from the amplification of reference gene primers within the assay. To quantify the absolute abundance of each unique TCRbeta CDR3 rearrangement, sequence reads were collapsed and filtered. For each sample, productive Simpson clonality was calculated as the square root of Simpson's diversity index over productive rearrangements. TCRdb retrieved this table from immuneACCESS and kept in-frame rearrangements only. Not all clones are present; in checked studies, unresolved V genes account for under half, and no reason is known for the remainder. V and J calls plus clone size are reproduced from that table; the DNA served to infer D and trimming. The sample profile shows around 250,000 clones; 70% to 90% of them were found once. The ten top clones hold more than 0.55% of the sample.

V and J are trimmed by 5 bases and 5 bases, and the gene matches miss 8 bases of the junction. The CDR3 contains 15 residues, cysteine and phenylalanine counted. Only CDR3 DNA remains: 45 bases, in frame from the first base. CDR1 and CDR2 (SEHNR, FQNEAQ) derive from the germline V gene (reference sequence). Concerning this clone itself: The target of this receptor is not known. There are no base qualities to consult, and no much larger clone falls within one base.

This receptor chain uses TRBV7-9 and TRBJ2-1, and 8 bases in between align with TRBD1. This clonotype was sampled from a human donor in a cohort sampled during active COVID-19. Specimen: peripheral blood. The DNA sequence is as follows: TGTGCCAGCAGCAAAGCCGGGACAGGAGACAATGAGCAGTTCTTC. Translated, this is CASSKAGTGDNEQFF. Extended through the reference TRBV7-9 and TRBJ2-1 proteins, this CDR3 yields the full variable domain: DTGVSQNPRHKITKRGQNVTFRCDPISEHNRLYWYRQTLGQGPEFLTYFQNEAQLEKSRLLSDRFSAERPKGSFSTLEIQRTEQGDSAMYLCASSKAGTGDNEQFFGPGTRLTVL.